This T cell receptor beta chain was documented in a study of regulatory T cells in long-lasting Graves disease. Study-wide results and caveats: More public clonotypes were shared by persistent patients (around 2,800) than by new patients (roughly 1,000).

Both iRepertoire HTBI primers and Arm-PCR of CDR3 regions were used to build the TCR beta libraries. TCRdb recomputed calls from the multiplex PCR reads with MiXCR, one row per CDR3 protein. This sample has 580,000 or so distinct CDR3 sequences, with 16% found just once. The CDR3 consists of 14 residues. Germline CDR1 reads KGHSH; CDR2 reads LQKENI. Trimming removed 3 bases at V and 8 bases at J, with 11 bases between. The time point is: newly diagnosed GD, antithyroid drugs for less than 3 months. PBMCs were the source of the RNA used for TCR sequencing. Patient provenance is recorded as an endocrinology department in Xi'an, China. This clonotype was observed a handful of times. The antigen is unknown. This sample was also put to use in a study of T cells in Graves' hyperthyroidism and ophthalmopathy. That paper notes: Researchers ran a first-round RT-PCR on the TCR CDR3 using the HTBI primer set.

The gene calls are TRBV18 and TRBJ1-6, with D possibly TRBD1 on 6 matching bases. The TCR sequence derives from a man younger than 35 with Graves disease. Sample: peripheral blood mononuclear cells (PBMCs), taken at new diagnosis, from a patient treated with antithyroid drugs. Here the CDR3 reads CASSPGGLDSPLHF. The CDR3 DNA reads TGTGCCAGCTCACCGGGGGGCCTGGATTCACCCCTCCACTTT.